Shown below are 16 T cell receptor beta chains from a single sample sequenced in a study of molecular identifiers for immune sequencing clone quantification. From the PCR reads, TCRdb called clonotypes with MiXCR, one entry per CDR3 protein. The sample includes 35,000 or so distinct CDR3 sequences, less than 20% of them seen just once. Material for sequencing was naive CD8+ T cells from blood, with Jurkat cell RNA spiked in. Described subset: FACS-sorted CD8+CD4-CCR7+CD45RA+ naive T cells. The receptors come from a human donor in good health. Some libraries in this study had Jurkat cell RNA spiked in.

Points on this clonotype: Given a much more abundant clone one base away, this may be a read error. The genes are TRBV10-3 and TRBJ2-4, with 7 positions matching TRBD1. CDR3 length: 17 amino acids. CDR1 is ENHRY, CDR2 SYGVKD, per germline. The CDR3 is CVISELSFRDSQNIQYF. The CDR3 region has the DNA TGTGTCATCAGTGAGCTGTCGTTCCGGGACAGTCAAAACATTCAGTACTTC.

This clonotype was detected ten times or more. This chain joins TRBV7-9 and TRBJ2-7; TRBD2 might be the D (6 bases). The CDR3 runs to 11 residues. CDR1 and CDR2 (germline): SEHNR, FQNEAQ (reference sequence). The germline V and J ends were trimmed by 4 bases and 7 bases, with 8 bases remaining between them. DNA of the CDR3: TGTGCCAGCAGCTATGGGGGGGAGCAGTACTTC. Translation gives CASSYGGEQYF.

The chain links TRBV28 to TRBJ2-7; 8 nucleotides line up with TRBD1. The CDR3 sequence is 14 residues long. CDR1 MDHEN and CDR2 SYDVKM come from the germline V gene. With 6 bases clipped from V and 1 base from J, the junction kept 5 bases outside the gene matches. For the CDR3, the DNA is TGTGCCAGCAGGGACCGGGACAGGTCCTACGAGCAGTACTTC. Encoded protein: CASRDRDRSYEQYF.

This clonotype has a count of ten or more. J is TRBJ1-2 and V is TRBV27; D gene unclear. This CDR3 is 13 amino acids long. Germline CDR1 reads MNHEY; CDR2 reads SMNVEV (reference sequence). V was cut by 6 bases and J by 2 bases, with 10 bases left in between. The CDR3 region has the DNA TGTGCCAGCAGAGGGAGGACGAACTATGGCTACACCTTC. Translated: CASRGRTNYGYTF.

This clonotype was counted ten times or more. CDR3 region: CASSLGLRSETQYF. The DNA for the CDR3 is TGTGCCAGCAGTTTAGGGTTGAGGTCGGAGACCCAGTACTTC. The V call is TRBV6-2 or TRBV6-3, the J call TRBJ2-5; D is undetermined. Germline CDR1 reads MNHEY; CDR2 reads SVGEGT. This CDR3 has 14 residues. The V gene lost 4 bases and the J gene lost 5 bases, with 14 bases spanning the gap.

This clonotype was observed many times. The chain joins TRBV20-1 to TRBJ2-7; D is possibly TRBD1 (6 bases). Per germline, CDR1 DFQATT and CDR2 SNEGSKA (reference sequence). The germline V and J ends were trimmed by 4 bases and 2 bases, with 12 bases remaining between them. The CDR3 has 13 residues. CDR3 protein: CSAKTDRPYEQYF. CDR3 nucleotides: TGCAGTGCTAAGACGGACAGACCCTACGAGCAGTACTTC.

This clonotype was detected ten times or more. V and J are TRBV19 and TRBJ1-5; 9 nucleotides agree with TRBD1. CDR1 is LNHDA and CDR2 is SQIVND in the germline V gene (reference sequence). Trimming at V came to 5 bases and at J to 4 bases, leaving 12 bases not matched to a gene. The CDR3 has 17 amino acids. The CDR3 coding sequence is TGTGCCAGTAGTGCCAGCCGGGACAGGGTTTCAAATCAGCCCCAGCATTTT. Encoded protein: CASSASRDRVSNQPQHF.

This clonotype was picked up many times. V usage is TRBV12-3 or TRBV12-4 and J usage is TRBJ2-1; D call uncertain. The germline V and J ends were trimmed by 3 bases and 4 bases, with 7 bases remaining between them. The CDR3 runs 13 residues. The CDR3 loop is CASSFGSYNEQFF. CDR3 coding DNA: TGTGCCAGCAGTTTTGGCAGTTACAATGAGCAGTTCTTC.

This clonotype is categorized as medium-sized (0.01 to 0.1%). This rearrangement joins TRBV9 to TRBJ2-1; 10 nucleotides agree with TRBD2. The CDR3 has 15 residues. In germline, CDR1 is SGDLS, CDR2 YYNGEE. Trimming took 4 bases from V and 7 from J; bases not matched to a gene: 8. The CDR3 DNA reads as TGTGCCAGCAGCACCAGCGGGAGGGCCGAGAATGAGCAGTTCTTC. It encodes CASSTSGRAENEQFF. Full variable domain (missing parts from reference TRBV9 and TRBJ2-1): DSGVTQTPKHLITATGQRVTLRCSPRSGDLSVYWYQQSLDQGLQFLIQYYNGEERAKGNILERFSAQQFPDLHSELNLSSLELGDSALYFCASSTSGRAENEQFFGPGTRLTVL.

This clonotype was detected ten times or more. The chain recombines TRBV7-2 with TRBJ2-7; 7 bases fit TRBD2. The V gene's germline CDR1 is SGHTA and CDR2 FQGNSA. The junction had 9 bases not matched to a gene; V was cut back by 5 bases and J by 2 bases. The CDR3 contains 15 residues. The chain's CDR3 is CASSPFAGETYEQYF. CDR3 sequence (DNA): TGTGCCAGCAGCCCCTTCGCGGGAGAGACCTACGAGCAGTACTTC.

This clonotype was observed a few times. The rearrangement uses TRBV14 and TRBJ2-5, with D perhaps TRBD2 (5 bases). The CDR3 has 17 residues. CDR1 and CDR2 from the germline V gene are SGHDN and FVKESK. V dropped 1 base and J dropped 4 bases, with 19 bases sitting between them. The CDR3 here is CASSQGVGRGSSETQYF. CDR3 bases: TGTGCCAGCAGCCAAGGGGTTGGTAGAGGGAGCTCAGAGACCCAGTACTTC.

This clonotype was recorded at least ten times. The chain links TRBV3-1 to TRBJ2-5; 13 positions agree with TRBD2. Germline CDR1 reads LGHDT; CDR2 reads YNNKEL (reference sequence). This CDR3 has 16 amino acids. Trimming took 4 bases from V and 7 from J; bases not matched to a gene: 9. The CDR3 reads CASSPWTSGSWVTQYF. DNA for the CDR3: TGTGCCAGCAGCCCATGGACTAGCGGGAGTTGGGTGACCCAGTACTTC.

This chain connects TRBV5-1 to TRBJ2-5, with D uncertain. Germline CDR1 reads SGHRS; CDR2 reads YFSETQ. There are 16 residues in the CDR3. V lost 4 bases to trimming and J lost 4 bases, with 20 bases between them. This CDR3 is CASSPGDSWTLETQYF. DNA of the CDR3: TGCGCCAGCAGCCCGGGCGACTCATGGACCCTAGAGACCCAGTACTTC.

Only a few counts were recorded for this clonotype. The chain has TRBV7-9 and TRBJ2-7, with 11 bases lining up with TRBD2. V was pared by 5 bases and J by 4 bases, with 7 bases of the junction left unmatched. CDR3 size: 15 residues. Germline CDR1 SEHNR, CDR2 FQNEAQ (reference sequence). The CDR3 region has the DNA TGTGCCAGCAGCCCCAGAACTAGCGGGAGTTACGAGCAGTACTTC. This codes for CASSPRTSGSYEQYF.

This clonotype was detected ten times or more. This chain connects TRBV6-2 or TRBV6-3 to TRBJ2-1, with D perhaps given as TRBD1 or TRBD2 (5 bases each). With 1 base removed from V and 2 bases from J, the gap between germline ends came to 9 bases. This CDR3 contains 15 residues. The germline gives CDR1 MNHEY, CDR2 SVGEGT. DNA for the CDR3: TGTGCCAGCAGTTACTGGGACGCTGCCTACAATGAGCAGTTCTTC. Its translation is CASSYWDAAYNEQFF.

The CDR3: CASSQFAGEQYF. CDR3 DNA: TGCGCCAGCAGCCAATTCGCGGGGGAGCAGTACTTC. The rearrangement uses TRBV4-1 and TRBJ2-7; TRBD2 might be the D (6 bases). This CDR3 region has 12 residues. The germline V gene has CDR1 MGHRA and CDR2 YSYEKL. V lost 2 bases and J lost 7, with 9 bases in between.